What follows is one T cell receptor (beta chain) and its context. Only in-frame clones appear in the TCRdb table, and some are missing; sequencing was by immunoSEQ multiplex PCR. The data contain about 680,000 clones, roughly nine tenths of them singletons. Germline assignment: CDR1 MGHRA and CDR2 YSYEKL. This CDR3 has 18 residues. V shed 0 bases and J shed 0 bases, with 12 bases lying between them. This sample is drawn from a study of shared clonotypes between healthy human individuals. Naive CD8 cells lacked CD45RO, underwent positive selection for CCR7 and left out terminally differentiated effector memory CD45RA+ cells.

The receptor comes from a man in his thirties or forties in good health. V usage is TRBV4-1 and J usage is TRBJ2-6; D gene unclear. The sequenced sample consisted of naive CD8+ T cells sorted from blood. The CDR3 DNA is TGCGCCAGCAGCCAAGAACATCTAATTAGCTCTGGGGCCAACGTCCTGACTTTC. This gives the protein CASSQEHLISSGANVLTF.